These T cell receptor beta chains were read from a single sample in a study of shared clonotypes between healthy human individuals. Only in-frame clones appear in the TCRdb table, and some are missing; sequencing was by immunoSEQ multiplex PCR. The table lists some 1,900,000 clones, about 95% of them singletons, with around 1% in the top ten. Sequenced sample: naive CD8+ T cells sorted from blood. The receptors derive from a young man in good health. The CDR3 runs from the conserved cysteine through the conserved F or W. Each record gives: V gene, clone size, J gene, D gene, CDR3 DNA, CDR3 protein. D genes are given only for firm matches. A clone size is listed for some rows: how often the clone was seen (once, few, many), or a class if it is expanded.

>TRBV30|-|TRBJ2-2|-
TGTGCCTGGAAGGACAGATCGAACACCGGGGAGCTGTTTTTT
CAWKDRSNTGELFF
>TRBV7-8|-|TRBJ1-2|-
TGTGCCAGCAGCTTAGCGTTTGCAGGGAGCGGCTATGGCTACACCTTC
CASSLAFAGSGYGYTF
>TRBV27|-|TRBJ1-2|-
TGTGCCAGCAGTTTTGCGGCGGGTGTCTATGGCTACACCTTC
CASSFAAGVYGYTF
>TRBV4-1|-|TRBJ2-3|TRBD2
TGCGCCAGCAGCCACGCCGACTTGACGGGAGGCGACACGCAGTATTTT
CASSHADLTGGDTQYF
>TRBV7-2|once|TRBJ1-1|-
TGTGCCAGCAGCTCTAGAGCTTTCTTT
CASSSRAFF
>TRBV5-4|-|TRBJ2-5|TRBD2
TGTGCCAGCAGCAACCCGGGACTAGCGGGAGAGACCCAGTACTTC
CASSNPGLAGETQYF
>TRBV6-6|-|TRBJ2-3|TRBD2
TGTGCCAGCAGTTACTCACTAGCGGGGAACACAGATACGCAGTATTTT
CASSYSLAGNTDTQYF
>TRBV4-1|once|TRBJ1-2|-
TGCGCCAGCAGCCAAGAGGACGGTTTCGTCTATGGCTACACCTTC
CASSQEDGFVYGYTF
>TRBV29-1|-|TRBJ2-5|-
TGCAGCGTTGAATCGGGGACCCAGTACTTC
CSVESGTQYF
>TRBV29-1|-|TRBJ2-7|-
TGCAGCGTTGAAGGGGGGACTCCGGGAGAGCAGTACTTC
CSVEGGTPGEQYF
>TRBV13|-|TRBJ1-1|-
TGTGCCAGCAGCTTAGGCCAGAACACTGAAGCTTTCTTT
CASSLGQNTEAFF
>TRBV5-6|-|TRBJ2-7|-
TGTGCCAGTCAACCTGGACAATCCTACGAGCAGTACTTC
CASQPGQSYEQYF
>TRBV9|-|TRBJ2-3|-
TGTGCCAGCAGCCTTACAGGGGGGGTTACAGATACGCAGTATTTT
CASSLTGGVTDTQYF
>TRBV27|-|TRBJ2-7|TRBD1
TGTGCCAGCAGGCCGGGACAGGGGGCGTACGAGCAGTACTTC
CASRPGQGAYEQYF
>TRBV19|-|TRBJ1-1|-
TGTGCCAGTAGTATGTACAGGGAGAGGAACACTGAAGCTTTCTTT
CASSMYRERNTEAFF
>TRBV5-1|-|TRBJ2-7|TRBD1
TGCGCCAGCAGCTCGACCGGGACAGGGACGGCCTACGAGCAGTACTTC
CASSSTGTGTAYEQYF
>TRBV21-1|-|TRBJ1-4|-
TGTGCCAGCAGTTCCGAAGTATGGGACAGGTCCCTAAGCGGTGAAAAACTGTTTTTT
CASSSEVWDRSLSGEKLFF
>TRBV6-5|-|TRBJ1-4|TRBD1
TGTGCCAGCAGTTACCGACAGGGGAGTGAAAAACTGTTTTTT
CASSYRQGSEKLFF
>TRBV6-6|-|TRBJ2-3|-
TGTGCCAGCAGTTACTCGAGGGGTAGCACAGATACGCAGTATTTT
CASSYSRGSTDTQYF
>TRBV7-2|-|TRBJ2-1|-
TGTGCCAGCAGCTTAGCTTTCAGGAATGAGCAGTTCTTC
CASSLAFRNEQFF
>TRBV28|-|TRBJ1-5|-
TGTGCCAGCAGTTTTAGGGCAGGGTTTCAGCCCCAGCATTTT
CASSFRAGFQPQHF
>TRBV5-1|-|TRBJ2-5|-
TGCGCCAGCAGCTTGGAAGTGGTCCAAGAGACCCAGTACTTC
CASSLEVVQETQYF
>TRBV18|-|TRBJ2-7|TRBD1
TGTGCCAGCTCACCCCTGACAGGGGGCGACTGGGCCTACGAGCAGTACTTC
CASSPLTGGDWAYEQYF
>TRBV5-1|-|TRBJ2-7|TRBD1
TGCGCCAGCAGCCTTGGACAGGGGGTCAACGAGCAGTACTTC
CASSLGQGVNEQYF